This TCR beta chain was identified during a study of blood T cell repertoires in COVID-19 (TCRdb year 2020). In terms of the full investigation: Samples covering the acute and convalescent phases of COVID-19 were provided by collaborators in the United States, Italy and Spain. The prospective study material was composed of cDNA or gDNA derived from T cells, B-cell-depleted T cells, or PBMCs. The dataset comprised deeply sampled blood TCRbeta repertoires from subjects exposed to, actively infected with, or recovered from COVID-19. The repertoires were released in a freely available public database intended as a resource for research on the immune response to SARS-CoV-2. Samples came from the ongoing ImmuneRACE study (first 160 participants) plus 1,254 subjects from 6 global collaborators. Nearly every sample came with metadata listing a de-identified subject ID, COVID-19 status, age in years and sex. Where available, HLA class I and class II types were obtained from metadata supplied by the sample provider rather than from assay-based typing.

Results and caveats for the whole study, not just this receptor: How much clinical and demographic metadata was included differed by source and by participant, and the metadata was provided uncurated.

From the cysteine up to the phenylalanine, the CDR3 has a length of 15 residues. The DNA shown is the 45-base CDR3, in frame from base 1. For CDR1 and CDR2, the germline V gene lists MDHEN and SYDVKM. V lost 5 bases and J lost 2 bases; the stretch between them is 13 bases long. Samples from volunteer blood donors who had recovered from COVID-19 were contributed by a second Seattle source. Whole blood was collected in K2EDTA tubes by collaborating institutions according to the institutions' own protocols. For TCRbeta analysis, collaborator samples were shipped as frozen whole blood, as isolated PBMCs, or as DNA extracted from either sample type. There are a few counts of this clone. Its binding antigen is unknown. No much larger clonotype is one base removed from it; base qualities were not supplied. TCRbeta CDR3 regions were amplified from genomic DNA using the immunoSEQ Assay, a bias-controlled multiplex PCR. As for the original processing: Nucleated cell counts per sample were estimated from amplification of reference gene primers within the assay. To quantify the absolute abundance of each unique TCRbeta CDR3 rearrangement, sequence reads were collapsed and filtered. For each sample, productive Simpson clonality was calculated as the square root of Simpson's diversity index over productive rearrangements. In its TCRdb copy, this immuneACCESS table keeps in-frame sequences only and misses some clones. Where compared with another copy, unresolved V genes explain less than half of these, and the others have no known cause. V, J and clone size reflect that table, while D and trimming were determined from the DNA. The sample records about 110,000 clones, about 88% of which are singletons. 7.5% to 9.5% of the sample goes to the ten largest clones.

The sequence is built from TRBV28 and TRBJ1-5; the D gene cannot be resolved reliably. The sequenced sample consisted of peripheral blood. This TCR came from a woman between 65 and 79 years old who had recovered from COVID-19. The nucleotides read TGTGCCAGCAGTCCCTTGGCAGGCGGCAATCAGCCCCAGCATTTT. Its protein product is CASSPLAGGNQPQHF.